This T cell receptor (beta chain) comes out of a study of cytomegalovirus exposure and HLA in healthy donors. Overall study results and limits: Among the sequence variants, a highly shared cluster was likely an artifact of sequencing. Immune exposure information available was restricted to CMV serostatus. Later analysis suggested links between common viral pathogens and several top significant clusters.

Vbeta (60) and Jbeta (13) primers were used in the PCR. The table came from immunoSEQ multiplex PCR; TCRdb's copy has only in-frame clones and leaves some out. The sample yields roughly 180,000 clones, 75% to 85% seen once. The CDR3 has 16 amino acids. Germline V gene data show CDR1 as MNHEY and CDR2 as SMNVEV (reference sequence). Trimming at V came to 5 bases and at J to 4 bases, leaving 10 bases not matched to a gene. In the case of this clone: The antigen remains unidentified.

This clonotype was obtained from a woman aged 60-75 years in good health and CMV-seropositive. The V gene is TRBV27, the J gene TRBJ2-3; 9 bases map to TRBD1. Sequenced material: PBMCs. The CDR3 loop reads CASSVRRDRVPDTQYF. The CDR3 bases are TGTGCCAGCAGTGTACGCCGGGACAGGGTACCAGATACGCAGTATTTT.